This T cell receptor beta chain was captured in a study of control samples from healthy donors and cancer patients. Only in-frame clones appear in the TCRdb table, and some are missing; sequencing was by immunoSEQ multiplex PCR. The sample lists approximately 150,000 clones, more than 85% occurring once. The V gene's germline CDR1 is LGHDT and CDR2 YNNKEL (reference sequence). CDR3 length: 15 amino acids. V was clipped by 3 bases and J by 6 bases, with 18 bases between them. Sample: blood. V gene TRBV3-1 (or the pseudogene TRBV3-2) combines with J gene TRBJ2-7, with D perhaps matching TRBD2 (6 bases). This clonotype was obtained from a man younger than 35 in good health. Here the CDR3 reads CASSQEPGPGVEQYF. The CDR3 DNA follows: TGTGCCAGCAGCCAGGAACCGGGACCGGGGGTCGAGCAGTACTTC.